Listed below are T cell receptor beta chains from one sample, sequenced in a study of blood T cell repertoires in COVID-19. Sequenced by immunoSEQ multiplex PCR; TCRdb stores in-frame clones only, minus some. The profile covers 150,000 or so clones, with roughly 84% appearing a single time and 13% to 15% taken by the ten largest. The specimen was PBMCs or T cells enriched from blood (not recorded which). The receptors were gathered from a man aged 50-60 years who had recovered from COVID-19. Each CDR3 is given with its conserved first and last residue. Fields, in order: V gene, D gene, J gene, clone size, CDR3 protein, CDR3 DNA. D genes are given only for firm matches. Size is stated for part of the rows, as once, few or many counts, or as a class when the clone is expanded.

v_gene: TRBV19
d_gene: TRBD1
j_gene: TRBJ2-7
abundance: -
CDR3aa: CASSDPGQGLVEQYF
CDR3nt: TGTGCCAGTAGTGATCCGGGACAGGGGTTGGTCGAGCAGTACTTC

v_gene: TRBV18
d_gene: -
j_gene: TRBJ1-6
abundance: -
CDR3aa: CASSPGPGSLNSPLHF
CDR3nt: TGTGCCAGCTCACCAGGTCCGGGGTCTTTAAATTCACCCCTCCACTTT

v_gene: TRBV11-2
d_gene: -
j_gene: TRBJ1-3
abundance: -
CDR3aa: CASGRGRGSGNTIYF
CDR3nt: TGTGCCAGCGGTAGAGGGAGGGGCTCTGGAAACACCATATATTTT

v_gene: TRBV5-1
d_gene: -
j_gene: TRBJ1-2
abundance: few
CDR3aa: CASSKTAEANYGYTF
CDR3nt: TGCGCCAGCAGCAAGACCGCGGAGGCTAACTATGGCTACACCTTC

v_gene: TRBV5-1
d_gene: -
j_gene: TRBJ1-3
abundance: -
CDR3aa: CASSLGQTVPSGNTIYF
CDR3nt: TGCGCCAGCAGCTTGGGTCAGACAGTGCCTTCTGGAAACACCATATATTTT

v_gene: TRBV6-5
d_gene: TRBD1
j_gene: TRBJ1-2
abundance: -
CDR3aa: CASSSDRVYGYTF
CDR3nt: TGTGCCAGCAGTTCAGACAGGGTCTATGGCTACACCTTC

v_gene: TRBV19
d_gene: TRBD1
j_gene: TRBJ1-6
abundance: -
CDR3aa: CASSIDPDRLYSPLHF
CDR3nt: TGTGCCAGTAGTATAGACCCGGACAGGCTTTACTCACCCCTCCACTTT

v_gene: TRBV12-3/TRBV12-4
d_gene: -
j_gene: TRBJ1-5
abundance: -
CDR3aa: CASRRGGDQPQHF
CDR3nt: TGTGCCAGCAGGAGGGGGGGCGATCAGCCCCAGCATTTT

v_gene: TRBV5-1
d_gene: -
j_gene: TRBJ2-5
abundance: -
CDR3aa: CASSFTRRRDRQETQYF
CDR3nt: TGCGCCAGCAGCTTCACCAGGAGGAGGGACAGACAAGAGACCCAGTACTTC

v_gene: TRBV19
d_gene: TRBD1
j_gene: TRBJ2-5
abundance: few
CDR3aa: CASSPGQTYQETQYF
CDR3nt: TGTGCCAGTTCACCGGGACAGACGTACCAAGAGACCCAGTACTTC

v_gene: TRBV30
d_gene: -
j_gene: TRBJ1-1
abundance: -
CDR3aa: CAWGAETTKNTEAFF
CDR3nt: TGTGCCTGGGGAGCAGAAACCACCAAGAACACTGAAGCTTTCTTT

v_gene: TRBV6-5
d_gene: TRBD2
j_gene: TRBJ2-5
abundance: -
CDR3aa: CALLPLAGWETQYF
CDR3nt: TGTGCCCTTTTACCGCTAGCGGGGTGGGAGACCCAGTACTTC

v_gene: TRBV3-1/TRBV3-2
d_gene: -
j_gene: TRBJ1-6
abundance: -
CDR3aa: CASSQPQASPLHF
CDR3nt: TGTGCCAGCAGCCAACCTCAGGCTTCACCCCTCCACTTT

v_gene: TRBV5-1
d_gene: -
j_gene: TRBJ2-5
abundance: -
CDR3aa: CASSLAGHNEETQYF
CDR3nt: TGCGCCAGCAGCTTGGCGGGACACAACGAAGAGACCCAGTACTTC

v_gene: TRBV7-2
d_gene: -
j_gene: TRBJ2-2
abundance: few
CDR3aa: CASRAAAGELFF
CDR3nt: TGTGCCAGCAGAGCTGCGGCCGGGGAGCTGTTTTTT

v_gene: TRBV5-1
d_gene: -
j_gene: TRBJ2-7
abundance: -
CDR3aa: CASSLRRFEGVNEQYF
CDR3nt: TGCGCCAGCAGCTTGCGGAGATTCGAGGGGGTGAACGAGCAGTACTTC

v_gene: TRBV6-1
d_gene: -
j_gene: TRBJ1-6
abundance: -
CDR3aa: CASSEFGASTALNSPLHF
CDR3nt: TGTGCCAGCAGTGAATTTGGGGCTTCGACAGCACTTAATTCACCCCTCCACTTT

v_gene: TRBV18
d_gene: TRBD1
j_gene: TRBJ1-4
abundance: -
CDR3aa: CASSPRQGDNEKLFF
CDR3nt: TGTGCCAGCTCACCACGACAGGGGGATAATGAAAAACTGTTTTTT

v_gene: TRBV15
d_gene: -
j_gene: TRBJ2-1
abundance: -
CDR3aa: CATSLNYLQLQFF
CDR3nt: TGTGCCACCAGCCTCAACTACCTTCAGTTGCAGTTCTTC

v_gene: TRBV5-1
d_gene: TRBD1
j_gene: TRBJ2-7
abundance: -
CDR3aa: CASSLGRDREGEQYF
CDR3nt: TGCGCCAGCAGCTTGGGTCGGGACAGGGAAGGCGAGCAGTACTTC

v_gene: TRBV19
d_gene: -
j_gene: TRBJ1-5
abundance: once
CDR3aa: CASSTAGVRQPQHF
CDR3nt: TGTGCCAGTAGTACCGCAGGGGTTCGGCAGCCCCAGCATTTT

v_gene: TRBV5-4
d_gene: -
j_gene: TRBJ2-5
abundance: -
CDR3aa: CASSLSHQGGSQETQYF
CDR3nt: TGTGCCAGCAGCTTGAGTCACCAGGGAGGATCCCAAGAGACCCAGTACTTC

v_gene: TRBV29-1
d_gene: -
j_gene: TRBJ1-6
abundance: -
CDR3aa: CSVRTASGSPLHF
CDR3nt: TGCAGCGTTCGGACAGCCAGTGGTTCACCCCTCCACTTT

v_gene: TRBV30
d_gene: TRBD1
j_gene: TRBJ1-4
abundance: -
CDR3aa: CAWSVQGAGNEKLFF
CDR3nt: TGTGCCTGGAGTGTACAGGGGGCTGGTAATGAAAAACTGTTTTTT

v_gene: TRBV5-1
d_gene: -
j_gene: TRBJ1-1
abundance: -
CDR3aa: CASSLDGGAVNTEAFF
CDR3nt: TGCGCCAGCAGCTTGGACGGTGGGGCCGTGAACACTGAAGCTTTCTTT

v_gene: TRBV5-1
d_gene: TRBD2
j_gene: TRBJ2-1
abundance: -
CDR3aa: CASSSFSGTYNEQFF
CDR3nt: TGCGCCAGCAGCTCGTTTAGCGGGACCTACAATGAGCAGTTCTTC

v_gene: TRBV4-1
d_gene: TRBD2
j_gene: TRBJ2-2
abundance: few
CDR3aa: CASSLGLAGGYTGELFF
CDR3nt: TGCGCCAGCAGCCTAGGACTAGCGGGGGGGTATACCGGGGAGCTGTTTTTT

v_gene: TRBV6-2/TRBV6-3
d_gene: -
j_gene: TRBJ1-1
abundance: -
CDR3aa: CASSTLGALTEAFF
CDR3nt: TGTGCCAGCAGTACCCTGGGGGCGTTGACTGAAGCTTTCTTT

v_gene: TRBV5-1
d_gene: TRBD2
j_gene: TRBJ2-1
abundance: -
CDR3aa: CASSLGLAGGPYNEQFF
CDR3nt: TGCGCCAGCAGCTTGGGGTTGGCGGGGGGGCCCTACAATGAGCAGTTCTTC

v_gene: TRBV7-2
d_gene: -
j_gene: TRBJ1-2
abundance: -
CDR3aa: CASSLARTNYGYTF
CDR3nt: TGTGCCAGCAGCTTAGCGCGTACTAACTATGGCTACACCTTC

v_gene: TRBV12-5
d_gene: -
j_gene: TRBJ1-1
abundance: -
CDR3aa: CASVPNRLTAEAFF
CDR3nt: TGTGCTAGTGTCCCGAACAGGTTAACGGCTGAAGCTTTCTTT

v_gene: TRBV30
d_gene: -
j_gene: TRBJ2-6
abundance: -
CDR3aa: CAWSSGAGANVLTF
CDR3nt: TGTGCCTGGAGTTCGGGGGCTGGGGCCAACGTCCTGACTTTC

v_gene: TRBV29-1
d_gene: TRBD1
j_gene: TRBJ2-5
abundance: -
CDR3aa: CSTRQGLETQYF
CDR3nt: TGCAGCACCCGACAGGGCTTAGAGACCCAGTACTTC

v_gene: TRBV7-3
d_gene: TRBD2
j_gene: TRBJ2-3
abundance: -
CDR3aa: CASSLGLAGGLDTQYF
CDR3nt: TGTGCCAGCAGCTTAGGGCTAGCGGGGGGGCTGGATACGCAGTATTTT

v_gene: TRBV7-8
d_gene: -
j_gene: TRBJ1-1
abundance: once
CDR3aa: CASSKPRVMNTEAFF
CDR3nt: TGTGCCAGCAGCAAACCCAGGGTCATGAACACTGAAGCTTTCTTT

v_gene: TRBV5-1
d_gene: -
j_gene: TRBJ2-7
abundance: -
CDR3aa: CASSLGLVSLRAQYF
CDR3nt: TGCGCCAGCAGCTTGGGACTAGTCAGTTTACGAGCGCAGTACTTC

v_gene: TRBV27
d_gene: TRBD1
j_gene: TRBJ1-2
abundance: once
CDR3aa: CASSQTGNYGYTF
CDR3nt: TGTGCCAGCAGTCAGACAGGGAACTATGGCTACACCTTC